This T cell receptor (beta chain) was observed in a study of blood T cell repertoires in COVID-19. The CDR3 length is 15 residues. Trimming at V came to 2 bases and at J to 2 bases, leaving 5 bases not matched to a gene. From germline, CDR1 is SGHNT and CDR2 YYREEE (reference sequence). Generated by immunoSEQ multiplex PCR, the TCRdb table keeps only in-frame clones and is missing some. The table lists about 220,000 clones, about 85% of them singletons. Ages ranged from roughly 18 to 100 years, with residence in some 25 US areas. Cohorts were determined from participant-reported clinical history. The sequence was collected from a young woman who had recovered from COVID-19. Sequenced input: PBMCs or T cells enriched from blood (not recorded which). The chain has TRBV5-4 and TRBJ2-3; TRBD2 matches at 7 bases. CDR3 residues: CASSFGTMNTDTQYF. CDR3 DNA: TGTGCCAGCAGCTTCGGGACTATGAACACAGATACGCAGTATTTT.